This section outlines one T cell receptor (beta chain) sequence together with its context. This clone has just a few counts. Its antigen is unknown. Base quality data are lacking; no much larger clone is found one base away. This entry is derived from a study of shared clonotypes between healthy human individuals (dated by TCRdb to about 2020). Study-wide context: The cohort comprised two women and a few men aged 18 to 49 years. Blood TCR repertoires of several healthy adults were deeply sequenced to estimate repertoire size and the extent of clonotype sharing between individuals. Between about 0.94 and 8.9 billion PBMCs per donor were obtained by leukapheresis. Different laboratories and diverse techniques were used to prepare libraries and sequence TCR repertoires, to increase sequencing depth and limit assay-specific biases. For each donor, three plates each were used for CD4 naive and CD4 memory, two plates were used for CD8 naive, and one plate was used for CD8 memory. What the study reported, not specific to this receptor: Sharing across four donors was observed for around 5% of naive CD4, less than 4% of naive CD8, roughly 2.3% of memory CD4, and 0.4% of memory CD8 clonotypes. Even with the large sequencing depth, rarefaction of the sorted-subset datasets indicated that sequencing was incomplete. Because the study included only a small number of donors, the genetic and exposure-history diversity represented was limited. Sampling was limited to blood, and TCR repertoires in tissue likely differ from TCR repertoires in blood. Compared with non-shared clonotypes, clonotypes shared by all four sorted-subset donors had higher generation probabilities. Estimated clonotype richness was generally larger for naive than for memory subsets. Pairwise subsampling indicated that sequencing depth was expected to affect the degree of clonotype sharing among donors.

Donors were healthy HIV-negative adults with no recently reported acute infections or vaccinations. Only Caucasian adults living in Nashville, Tennessee, USA were represented among the donors. CD4+ T cells were enriched by magnetic negative selection, after which naive cells were positively selected on CD45RA and the negative fraction was taken as the memory subset. Blood was collected by leukapheresis, and PBMCs were isolated by Ficoll-Histopaque density gradient centrifugation and then cryopreserved in liquid nitrogen vapor phase. Analytical flow cytometry was used to check the purity and quantity of each magnetically sorted T cell population. Each sorted fraction had its genomic DNA isolated and then quantified by UV absorbance on a Nanodrop 2000c. TCR CDR3 regions were amplified from genomic DNA by multiplex PCR using the deep immunoSEQ assay. Genomic DNA extracted from each cell subset was distributed evenly over all wells of several immunoSEQ 96-well plates, and each plate served as one replicate. For sorted subsets, 200 to 250 ng of genomic DNA, equivalent to about 30,000 T cell genomes, went into each replicate PCR. The purified libraries were quantified using a Qubit 3.0 fluorometer, sized with a Bioanalyzer 2100, and then quantified again using the KAPA Library Quantification kit. Every immunoSEQ 96-well plate was sequenced on a dedicated single-read 150-cycle Illumina NextSeq 550 flow cell. The published analysis was carried out like this. Because the immunoSEQ output held only junctional sequences and lacked quality scores, the filtering could not match the filtering applied to full-length reads. Sequences were annotated with PyIR, a Python wrapper for IgBLAST v1.9, and V/J genes and CDR3 were assigned using IMGT germline references. Reads were removed for weak V/J assignments (E-value above 1e-6), missing CDR3, stop codons, out-of-frame junctions, or ambiguous translated residues. V3J clonotypes were defined by identical inferred V gene, J gene, and CDR3 amino acid sequence. Percentage overlap between repertoires was calculated by dividing the number of shared unique clonotypes by the size of the smaller repertoire. Richness of each repertoire was evaluated using RTK rarefaction, the Chao1 estimator, and Recon v2.1 estimates of unobserved clonotypes. Generation probabilities for all TCRbeta clonotypes obtained by the gDNA method from four donors were computed using OLGA. TCRdb re-hosts the immuneACCESS table, in-frame sequences only. Its copies lack some clones; in the studies checked, an unresolved V gene accounts for under half of them, and the cause for the rest is not known. For V, J and clone size, that table is used; D and trimming come from the DNA. Within this sample are around 720,000 clones, with around four fifths of them counted one time only. Clones ranked in the top ten supply 1.5% to 2% of the sample.

The sequence was collected from a woman younger than 45 in good health. The material sequenced was memory CD4+ T cells sorted from blood. Per the publication, the cell subset or site label means: CD45RA-negative fraction.

The CDR3 here reads CASSHPPGLAGVGAGELFF. The nucleotide sequence reads as follows: TGTGCCAGCAGCCACCCTCCCGGACTAGCGGGAGTTGGGGCCGGGGAGCTGTTTTTT. The chain joins TRBV7-9 to TRBJ2-2, and 13 junction bases match TRBD2. Germline trimming amounts to 5 bases on V and 6 bases on J, with 15 as the count of junction bases outside the gene matches. In the germline V gene (reference sequence), CDR1 corresponds to SEHNR and CDR2 to FQNEAQ. Including cysteine and phenylalanine, the CDR3 has 19 amino acids. Solely the CDR3 DNA is kept, with 57 bases framed from the first base.